The next 12 T cell receptor beta chains were all read from a single sample in a study of shared clonotypes between healthy human individuals. Some clones are missing from TCRdb's copy, which holds only in-frame ones; the method was immunoSEQ multiplex PCR. The table lists approximately 1,500,000 clones, roughly 98% of them singletons. The source material was naive CD4+ T cells sorted from blood. Documented subset: CD45RA+ positively selected. These receptor sequences come from a man younger than 40 in good health.

The rearrangement joins TRBV14 to TRBJ2-1, with 9 bases that match TRBD2. Germline CDR1 is SGHDN and CDR2 is FVKESK. J gave up 9 bases and V 5 bases, and 11 bases lay outside the gene matches. CDR3 length: 15 amino acids. In nucleotides, the CDR3 is TGTGCCAGCAGCAGGGGACTAGCAGTTTTTACTGAGCAGTTCTTC. This encodes CASSRGLAVFTEQFF.

V usage is TRBV28 and J usage is TRBJ2-1; tentatively, D is TRBD1 or TRBD2 (5 bases each). This CDR3 is built from 13 residues. The ends were cut back, 1 base at V and 8 bases at J, with 9 bases in the middle. Germline values: CDR1 MDHEN, CDR2 SYDVKM. CDR3 bases: TGTGCCAGCAGTTTATCGGGGACCGATGAGCAGTTCTTC. Protein product: CASSLSGTDEQFF.

The chain carries TRBV5-1 and TRBJ2-1; TRBD2 agrees at 11 bases. The CDR3 covers 20 residues. The trim removed 4 bases at V and 3 bases at J, leaving 18 bases unmatched. Germline CDR1 and CDR2: SGHRS and YFSETQ. The CDR3 DNA sequence: TGCGCCAGCAGCCGGGTCCCTCTAGCGGGAGGTCCAAGGTACTACAATGAGCAGTTCTTC. It yields the protein CASSRVPLAGGPRYYNEQFF.

DNA for the CDR3: TGTGCCAGCAGCGACCCGCCGGGGGCTGGGGAGCTGTTTTTT. This encodes CASSDPPGAGELFF. The rearrangement joins TRBV5-4 to TRBJ2-2; either TRBD1 or TRBD2 may fit D (6 bases each). The CDR3 is 14 residues long. The germline gives CDR1 SGHNT, CDR2 YYREEE (reference sequence). V was cut by 4 bases and J by 8 bases, with 15 bases left in between. The full variable domain, with the rest looked up from reference TRBV5-4 and TRBJ2-2, is ETGVTQSPTHLIKTRGQQVTLRCSSQSGHNTVSWYQQALGQGPQFIFQYYREEENGRGNFPPRFSGLQFPNYSSELNVNALELDDSALYLCASSDPPGAGELFFGEGSRLTVL.

The chain is built from TRBV6-5 and TRBJ2-2; D unclear. The V and J ends lost 2 bases and 6 bases respectively, with 4 bases between them. Germline V lookup: CDR1 MNHEY, CDR2 SVGAGI. The CDR3 is 12 residues long. CDR3 nucleotide sequence: TGTGCCAGCAGTTACCCGGCCGGGGAGCTGTTTTTT. Translated, it gives CASSYPAGELFF.

This chain uses TRBV18 with TRBJ1-3; perhaps TRBD1 as D (5 bases). This CDR3 has 17 amino acids. The germline CDR1 and CDR2 sequences are KGHSH and LQKENI. The V end was cut by 3 bases, the J end by 0 bases, with 15 bases between. This CDR3 reads CASSPRAEGLSGNTIYF. In nucleotides, the CDR3 is TGTGCCAGCTCACCTCGGGCTGAGGGGCTCTCTGGAAACACCATATATTTT.

The chain is built from TRBV9 and TRBJ2-1; TRBD2 aligns across 7 bases. The CDR3 extends over 14 amino acids. J gave up 5 bases and V 4 bases, and 6 bases lay outside the gene matches. The germline CDR1 and CDR2 sequences are SGDLS and YYNGEE. Here the CDR3 DNA reads TGTGCCAGCAGCACCACTAGCGCAAACAATGAGCAGTTCTTC. Its translation is CASSTTSANNEQFF.

The chain recombines TRBV19 with TRBJ2-1, with 12 nucleotides matching TRBD2. From germline, CDR1 is LNHDA and CDR2 SQIVND (reference sequence). J was trimmed by 7 bases and V by 5 bases; bases with no gene match: 12. This CDR3 has 17 amino acids. CDR3 residues: CASSLTPTSGRRNEQFF. The CDR3 DNA follows: TGTGCCAGTAGTCTCACCCCGACTAGCGGGAGAAGGAATGAGCAGTTCTTC. The complete variable domain, with remaining parts taken from reference TRBV19 and TRBJ2-1, reads DGGITQSPKYLFRKEGQNVTLSCEQNLNHDAMYWYRQDPGQGLRLIYYSQIVNDFQKGDIAEGYSVSREKKESFPLTVTSAQKNPTAFYLCASSLTPTSGRRNEQFFGPGTRLTVL.

This clone was seen just once. J is TRBJ2-1 and V is TRBV10-3; a possible D gene is TRBD2 (6 bases). CDR1 and CDR2 from the germline V gene are ENHRY and SYGVKD. The CDR3 loop spans 13 amino acids. Trimming removed 3 bases at V and 9 bases at J, with 12 bases between. CDR3 region: CAISDAGMGEQFF. The CDR3 coding sequence is TGTGCCATCAGTGATGCGGGAATGGGTGAGCAGTTCTTC.

This chain joins TRBV5-4 and TRBJ1-2, with D perhaps matching TRBD1 (6 bases). CDR1 and CDR2 from the germline V gene are SGHNT and YYREEE (reference sequence). The CDR3 consists of 16 residues. The V end lost 4 bases, the J end lost 5 bases, and 21 bases lay between the germline ends. As DNA, the CDR3 is TGTGCCAGCAGCCCCGTGGTGGCAGGGGTGGGATATGGCTACACCTTC. It translates to CASSPVVAGVGYGYTF.

The chain joins TRBV10-1 to TRBJ2-3; D is perhaps TRBD1 (5 bases). Germline values: CDR1 WNHNN, CDR2 SYGVQD (reference sequence). Trimming shortened V by 2 bases and J by 0 bases, and 12 bases separated the two germline ends. The CDR3 has 16 residues. The CDR3 DNA is TGCGCCAGCAGTGAGCAAGTGGGGCCTAGCACAGATACGCAGTATTTT. Its protein is CASSEQVGPSTDTQYF.

V is TRBV7-8 and J is TRBJ2-7; D is possibly TRBD2 (6 bases). The V end lost 5 bases, the J end lost 4 bases, and 18 bases lay between the germline ends. CDR1 SGHVS and CDR2 FQNEAQ come from the germline V gene. This CDR3 has 15 residues. CDR3 amino acids: CASSPQVGGVYEQYF. As DNA, the CDR3 is TGTGCCAGCAGCCCACAGGTGGGAGGAGTATACGAGCAGTACTTC.